Listed below are T cell receptor beta chains from one sample, sequenced in a study of early T cells in non-severe SARS-CoV-2 infection. TCRdb re-called the 5' RACE reads through MiXCR, storing one row per CDR3 protein. The sample holds some 57,000 distinct CDR3 sequences, approximately 9.9% seen once. The sample was whole blood. Receptors were obtained from an adult who was a healthcare worker with PCR-confirmed SARS-CoV-2 infection or an uninfected control (not recorded which). Both conserved end residues are part of each CDR3. Fields, in order: V gene, D gene, J gene, CDR3 length, clone size, CDR3 protein, CDR3 DNA. D genes are given only for firm matches. Clone size is stated in some rows and not others, as once, few, many or a class when expanded.

V: TRBV2
D: -
J: TRBJ1-2
length: 14
size: many
CDR3: CASSEANTNYGYTF
DNA: TGTGCCAGCAGTGAAGCGAACACCAACTATGGCTACACCTTC

V: TRBV20-1
D: TRBD1
J: TRBJ1-4
length: 18
size: many
CDR3: CSAGDPGTGLQGNEKLFF
DNA: TGCAGTGCTGGAGACCCCGGGACAGGCTTACAGGGGAATGAAAAACTGTTTTTT

V: TRBV7-2
D: -
J: TRBJ2-5
length: 11
size: many
CDR3: CASSFLETQYF
DNA: TGTGCCAGCAGCTTTCTAGAGACCCAGTACTTC

V: TRBV7-2
D: TRBD1
J: TRBJ1-5
length: 17
size: few
CDR3: CASSLGADRGRNQPQHF
DNA: TGTGCCAGCAGCTTAGGGGCAGACAGGGGAAGAAATCAGCCCCAGCATTTT

V: TRBV20-1
D: -
J: TRBJ1-3
length: 14
size: few
CDR3: CSAQPWGSGNTIYF
DNA: TGCAGTGCTCAACCCTGGGGCTCTGGAAACACCATATATTTT

V: TRBV7-9
D: -
J: TRBJ1-4
length: 15
size: -
CDR3: CASSLEGASNEKLFF
DNA: TGTGCCAGCAGCTTAGAAGGGGCGTCTAATGAAAAACTGTTTTTT

V: TRBV5-1
D: TRBD1
J: TRBJ2-5
length: 14
size: many
CDR3: CASSPGTAEETQYF
DNA: TGCGCCAGCAGCCCCGGGACAGCAGAAGAGACCCAGTACTTC

V: TRBV18
D: -
J: TRBJ2-5
length: 13
size: once
CDR3: CASSPEYQETQYF
DNA: TGTGCCAGCTCACCGGAGTACCAAGAGACCCAGTACTTC

V: TRBV2
D: -
J: TRBJ2-5
length: 13
size: few
CDR3: CASAMRGQETQYF
DNA: TGTGCCAGCGCTATGAGGGGGCAAGAGACCCAGTACTTC

V: TRBV12-3/TRBV12-4
D: -
J: TRBJ1-2
length: 13
size: -
CDR3: CASSPGSFYGYTF
DNA: TGTGCCAGCAGTCCCGGTTCATTCTATGGCTACACCTTC

V: TRBV3-1
D: -
J: TRBJ2-7
length: 11
size: many
CDR3: CASSSGYEQYF
DNA: TGTGCCAGCAGCTCCGGCTACGAGCAGTACTTC

V: TRBV5-5
D: TRBD2
J: TRBJ2-2
length: 16
size: -
CDR3: CASSLALAGSTGELFF
DNA: TGTGCCAGCAGCTTGGCTTTAGCGGGGAGCACCGGGGAGCTGTTTTTT

V: TRBV5-1
D: TRBD1
J: TRBJ2-5
length: 18
size: few
CDR3: CASSLVRGSHQSRETQYF
DNA: TGCGCCAGCAGCTTGGTCAGGGGGTCCCATCAATCTAGGGAGACCCAGTACTTC

V: TRBV25-1
D: TRBD1
J: TRBJ1-4
length: 13
size: many
CDR3: CASARRGQEKLFF
DNA: TGTGCCAGCGCCAGGAGGGGGCAGGAAAAACTGTTTTTT

V: TRBV10-3
D: -
J: TRBJ2-1
length: 13
size: few
CDR3: CATYEGQYNEQFF
DNA: TGTGCCACCTACGAGGGGCAATACAATGAGCAGTTCTTC

V: TRBV2
D: -
J: TRBJ2-5
length: 13
size: few
CDR3: CASSGQPQETQYF
DNA: TGTGCCAGCAGTGGACAGCCCCAAGAGACCCAGTACTTC

V: TRBV13
D: -
J: TRBJ2-5
length: 14
size: once
CDR3: CASSSRGGAETQYF
DNA: TGTGCCAGCAGCTCACGGGGTGGCGCAGAGACCCAGTACTTC

V: TRBV19
D: TRBD1
J: TRBJ1-2
length: 12
size: many
CDR3: CASSTTGSGYTF
DNA: TGTGCCAGTAGTACGACAGGGAGCGGCTACACCTTC

V: TRBV7-9
D: -
J: TRBJ1-2
length: 12
size: few
CDR3: CASSRTDYGYTF
DNA: TGTGCCAGCAGCCGGACAGACTATGGCTACACCTTC

V: TRBV3-1
D: -
J: TRBJ2-3
length: 19
size: -
CDR3: CASSPGILGPSWSTDTQYF
DNA: TGTGCCAGCAGCCCCGGGATACTAGGGCCCTCGTGGAGCACAGATACGCAGTATTTT

V: TRBV5-3
D: -
J: TRBJ1-2
length: 14
size: few
CDR3: CARSLLGRVDGYTF
DNA: TGTGCCAGAAGCCTCCTCGGCAGGGTGGATGGCTACACCTTC

V: TRBV3-1
D: -
J: TRBJ2-5
length: 15
size: many
CDR3: CASSQRGGVKETQYF
DNA: TGTGCCAGCAGCCAGAGGGGAGGCGTAAAAGAGACCCAGTACTTC

V: TRBV12-5
D: TRBD1
J: TRBJ1-1
length: 14
size: many
CDR3: CASGLDRTDTEAFF
DNA: TGTGCTAGTGGCTTGGACAGGACTGACACTGAAGCTTTCTTT

V: TRBV9
D: TRBD1
J: TRBJ2-1
length: 16
size: many
CDR3: CASSVVQGDPYNEQFF
DNA: TGTGCCAGCAGCGTAGTACAGGGGGACCCCTACAATGAGCAGTTCTTC

V: TRBV9
D: -
J: TRBJ1-1
length: 15
size: -
CDR3: CACSVQAELGTEAFF
DNA: TGTGCCTGCAGCGTACAAGCGGAACTGGGCACTGAAGCTTTCTTT

V: TRBV10-3
D: TRBD1
J: TRBJ1-1
length: 15
size: few
CDR3: CAISPGTGAGTEAFF
DNA: TGTGCCATCAGTCCCGGGACAGGGGCGGGCACTGAAGCTTTCTTT

V: TRBV3-1
D: -
J: TRBJ1-5
length: 13
size: few
CDR3: CASSPSDRQPQHF
DNA: TGTGCCAGCAGCCCTTCAGATCGACAGCCCCAGCATTTT

V: TRBV7-8
D: -
J: TRBJ2-5
length: 13
size: few
CDR3: CASSTSWRETQYF
DNA: TGTGCCAGCAGCACCTCATGGAGGGAGACCCAGTACTTC

V: TRBV20-1
D: -
J: TRBJ1-5
length: 13
size: -
CDR3: CSARGDYNQPQHF
DNA: TGCAGTGCTAGAGGGGATTACAATCAGCCCCAGCATTTT

V: TRBV20-1
D: -
J: TRBJ2-7
length: 12
size: many
CDR3: CSVQEGSSEQYF
DNA: TGCAGTGTTCAAGAAGGGAGTTCCGAGCAGTACTTC

V: TRBV5-1
D: TRBD1
J: TRBJ1-6
length: 14
size: -
CDR3: CASSPGQDNSPLHF
DNA: TGCGCCAGCAGCCCGGGACAGGATAATTCACCCCTCCACTTT

V: TRBV29-1
D: -
J: TRBJ1-2
length: 11
size: -
CDR3: CSVGTLGGYTF
DNA: TGCAGCGTAGGAACGCTCGGTGGCTACACCTTC

V: TRBV7-9
D: -
J: TRBJ1-1
length: 14
size: -
CDR3: CASSPYRATTEAFF
DNA: TGTGCCAGCAGCCCGTACAGGGCTACCACTGAAGCTTTCTTT

V: TRBV2
D: TRBD2
J: TRBJ2-1
length: 12
size: many
CDR3: CASSGDYPGEFF
DNA: TGTGCCAGCAGCGGGGACTACCCAGGCGAGTTCTTC

V: TRBV12-3/TRBV12-4
D: -
J: TRBJ2-1
length: 12
size: many
CDR3: CASSSRVNEQFF
DNA: TGTGCCAGCAGTTCCAGGGTCAATGAGCAGTTCTTC

V: TRBV4-1
D: -
J: TRBJ2-4
length: 14
size: -
CDR3: CASSQERVGNIQYF
DNA: TGCGCCAGCAGCCAAGAGCGGGTGGGGAACATTCAGTACTTC

V: TRBV7-6
D: -
J: TRBJ2-5
length: 12
size: -
CDR3: CASSLGKGTQYF
DNA: TGTGCCAGCAGCTTAGGAAAGGGGACCCAGTACTTC

V: TRBV18
D: -
J: TRBJ1-1
length: 15
size: many
CDR3: CASSLSRNLDTEAFF
DNA: TGTGCCAGCTCACTATCAAGAAACTTGGACACTGAAGCTTTCTTT

V: TRBV9
D: TRBD2
J: TRBJ2-2
length: 17
size: -
CDR3: CASSVLRGGARTGELFF
DNA: TGTGCCAGCAGCGTCCTCCGGGGAGGGGCGAGGACCGGGGAGCTGTTTTTT

V: TRBV7-8
D: -
J: TRBJ2-7
length: 13
size: -
CDR3: CASSLETTYEQYF
DNA: TGTGCCAGCAGCTTAGAAACAACCTACGAGCAGTACTTC

V: TRBV27
D: -
J: TRBJ1-2
length: 13
size: -
CDR3: CASSFGRGYGYTF
DNA: TGTGCCAGCAGTTTCGGCAGGGGATATGGCTACACCTTC

V: TRBV2
D: -
J: TRBJ2-7
length: 13
size: -
CDR3: CASLRDGSYEQYF
DNA: TGTGCCAGCCTGAGGGACGGTTCCTACGAGCAGTACTTC

V: TRBV12-3/TRBV12-4
D: -
J: TRBJ1-1
length: 14
size: -
CDR3: CASSKSSIYTEAFF
DNA: TGTGCCAGCAGTAAGAGCAGTATATACACTGAAGCTTTCTTT

V: TRBV20-1
D: -
J: TRBJ2-1
length: 18
size: many
CDR3: CSAPSVGEGGRSYNEQFF
DNA: TGCAGTGCCCCTTCAGTCGGAGAGGGGGGACGCTCCTACAATGAGCAGTTCTTC

V: TRBV7-2
D: -
J: TRBJ2-2
length: 13
size: -
CDR3: CASSLPPPGELFF
DNA: TGTGCCAGCAGCTTACCTCCCCCCGGGGAGCTGTTTTTT

V: TRBV5-6
D: TRBD1
J: TRBJ2-7
length: 14
size: many
CDR3: CASSRGQGPYEQYF
DNA: TGTGCCAGCAGCAGAGGACAGGGACCCTACGAGCAGTACTTC

V: TRBV29-1
D: TRBD1
J: TRBJ1-2
length: 12
size: -
CDR3: CSAGQGAYGYTF
DNA: TGCAGCGCCGGACAGGGGGCCTATGGCTACACCTTC

V: TRBV5-1
D: -
J: TRBJ2-7
length: 14
size: many
CDR3: CASRPGSAAYEQYF
DNA: TGCGCCAGCAGGCCTGGGTCTGCTGCCTACGAGCAGTACTTC

V: TRBV20-1
D: TRBD2
J: TRBJ2-3
length: 16
size: many
CDR3: CSARDPSGGPPDTQYF
DNA: TGCAGTGCTAGAGATCCTAGCGGGGGACCACCAGATACGCAGTATTTT

V: TRBV6-5
D: -
J: TRBJ2-1
length: 16
size: many
CDR3: CASSYSSWGQVNEQFF
DNA: TGTGCCAGCAGTTACTCGAGCTGGGGCCAGGTCAATGAGCAGTTCTTC

V: TRBV7-9
D: TRBD1
J: TRBJ2-7
length: 16
size: many
CDR3: CASSLPPGQGFYEQYF
DNA: TGTGCCAGCAGCTTACCGCCGGGACAGGGTTTCTACGAGCAGTACTTC

V: TRBV7-3
D: -
J: TRBJ1-1
length: 16
size: few
CDR3: CASSLTGRVENTEAFF
DNA: TGTGCCAGCAGCTTAACGGGCCGCGTTGAAAACACTGAAGCTTTCTTT

V: TRBV7-8
D: TRBD1
J: TRBJ2-1
length: 16
size: many
CDR3: CASSSYRDRVDNEQFF
DNA: TGTGCCAGCAGCTCTTACCGGGACAGGGTTGACAATGAGCAGTTCTTC